This T cell receptor beta chain emerged from a study of blood T cell repertoires in COVID-19. Study context: The study drew acute and convalescent COVID-19 samples from the United States, Italy and Spain. Sources were T cells, B-cell-depleted T cells, or PBMCs; the material itself was cDNA or gDNA.

Sequencing used immunoSEQ multiplex PCR; TCRdb keeps in-frame clones, though not all of them. The data show fewer than 55,000 clones, around 82% seen once. Germline CDR1 reads KGHDR; CDR2 reads SFDVKD. V lost 2 bases, J lost 2 bases, and 5 bases lay in between. The CDR3 sequence is 13 residues long. V gene TRBV24-1 combines with J gene TRBJ1-2, with D possibly matching TRBD1 (5 bases). This TCR was recovered from a woman aged 60-70 years with acute or convalescent COVID-19. The specimen sequenced was peripheral blood. CDR3 protein: CATSDSGNYGYTF. The CDR3 nucleotides read TGTGCCACCAGTGATTCAGGGAACTATGGCTACACCTTC.